Each of the 4 T cell receptor beta chains below was sequenced from the same sample in a study of blood T cell repertoires in COVID-19. Profiling relied on immunoSEQ multiplex PCR, and the TCRdb table lists in-frame clones only, not all of them. The sample includes 150,000 or so clones, around 85% seen only once; the top ten take 0.63%. The sample was peripheral blood. These receptors were collected from a man aged 60 to 69 with COVID-19, enrolled during active disease.

The rearrangement joins TRBV12-3 or TRBV12-4 to TRBJ2-7; D not certain. V was shortened by 4 bases and J by 3 bases, with 4 bases between the two germline ends. CDR3 length equals 11 residues. CDR3 in amino acids: CASSSGYEQYF. For the CDR3, the DNA is TGTGCCAGCAGTTCCGGCTACGAGCAGTACTTC.

The chain employs TRBV6-2 or TRBV6-3 and TRBJ2-7; unclear D gene. The germline gives CDR1 MNHEY, CDR2 SVGEGT. The CDR3 length is 11 residues. V was cut by 2 bases and J by 11 bases, with 10 bases left in between. This CDR3 reads CASSYPLEEYF. DNA of the CDR3: TGTGCCAGCAGTTACCCCCTTGAGGAGTACTTC.

In its sample, this clone was seen once. The chain links TRBV7-9 to TRBJ1-1; 9 nucleotides agree with TRBD1. The V gene's germline CDR1 is SEHNR and CDR2 FQNEAQ (reference sequence). The CDR3 is 14 amino acids. V lost 6 bases, J lost 10 bases, and 12 bases stayed unmatched. The CDR3 loop is CASSRQGEVSGAFF. The CDR3 nucleotides read TGTGCCAGCAGTCGACAGGGGGAGGTCAGCGGAGCTTTCTTT.

The chain recombines TRBV7-9 with TRBJ1-1, with D unresolved. V was cut by 8 bases and J by 2 bases, with 15 bases left in between. The germline V gene encodes CDR1 SEHNR and CDR2 FQNEAQ (reference sequence). The CDR3 extends over 14 amino acids. CDR3 region: CASQLGDTNTEAFF. CDR3 DNA: TGTGCCAGCCAATTAGGAGATACAAACACTGAAGCTTTCTTT.